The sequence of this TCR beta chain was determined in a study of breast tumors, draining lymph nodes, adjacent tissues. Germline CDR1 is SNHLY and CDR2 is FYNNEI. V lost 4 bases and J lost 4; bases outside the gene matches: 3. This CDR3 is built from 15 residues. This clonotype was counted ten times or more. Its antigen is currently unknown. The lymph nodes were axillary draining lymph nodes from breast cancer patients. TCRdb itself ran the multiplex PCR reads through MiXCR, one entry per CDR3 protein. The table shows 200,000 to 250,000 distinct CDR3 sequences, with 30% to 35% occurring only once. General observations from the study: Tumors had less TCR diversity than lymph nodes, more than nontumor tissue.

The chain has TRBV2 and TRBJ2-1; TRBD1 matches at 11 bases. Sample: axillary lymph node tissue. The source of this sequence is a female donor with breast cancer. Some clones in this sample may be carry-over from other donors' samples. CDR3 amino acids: CASSGTGGAYNEQFF. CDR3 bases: TGTGCCAGCAGTGGGACAGGGGGCGCGTACAATGAGCAGTTCTTC.